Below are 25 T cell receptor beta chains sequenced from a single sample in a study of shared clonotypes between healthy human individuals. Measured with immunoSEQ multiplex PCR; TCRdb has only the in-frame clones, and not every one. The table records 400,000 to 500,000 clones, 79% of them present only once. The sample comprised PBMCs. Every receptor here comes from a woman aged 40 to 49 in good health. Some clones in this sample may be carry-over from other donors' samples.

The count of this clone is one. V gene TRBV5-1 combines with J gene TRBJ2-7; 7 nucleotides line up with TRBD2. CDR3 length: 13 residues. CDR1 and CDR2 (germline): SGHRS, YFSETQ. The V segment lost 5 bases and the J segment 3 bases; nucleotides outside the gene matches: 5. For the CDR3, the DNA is TGCGCCAGCAGTCTAGCGGATCGCTACGAGCAGTACTTC. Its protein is CASSLADRYEQYF.

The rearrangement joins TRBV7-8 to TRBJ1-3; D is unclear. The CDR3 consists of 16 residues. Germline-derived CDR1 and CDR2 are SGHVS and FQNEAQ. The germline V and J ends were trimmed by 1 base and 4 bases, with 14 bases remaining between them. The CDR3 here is CASSLGGRAGGNTIYF. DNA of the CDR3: TGTGCCAGCAGCTTAGGTGGGAGGGCGGGAGGAAACACCATATATTTT.

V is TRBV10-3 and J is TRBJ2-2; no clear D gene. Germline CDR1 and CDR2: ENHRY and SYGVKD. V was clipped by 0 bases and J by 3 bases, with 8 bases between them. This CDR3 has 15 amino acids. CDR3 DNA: TGTGCCATCAGTGAGTCGAATGGGGACACCGGGGAGCTGTTTTTT. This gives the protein CAISESNGDTGELFF.

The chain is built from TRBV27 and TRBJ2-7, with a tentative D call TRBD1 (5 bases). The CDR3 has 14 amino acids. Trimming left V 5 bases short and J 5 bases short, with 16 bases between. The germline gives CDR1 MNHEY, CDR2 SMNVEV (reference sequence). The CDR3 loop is CASSLRWGTHEQYF. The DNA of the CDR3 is TGTGCCAGCAGTCTACGGTGGGGCACCCACGAGCAGTACTTC.

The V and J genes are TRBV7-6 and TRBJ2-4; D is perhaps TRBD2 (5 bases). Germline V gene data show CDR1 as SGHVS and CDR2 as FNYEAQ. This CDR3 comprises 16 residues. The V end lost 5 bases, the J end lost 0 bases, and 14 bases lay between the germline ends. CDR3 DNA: TGTGCCAGCAGCCGGAGTAGGACTCTAGCCAAAAACATTCAGTACTTC. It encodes CASSRSRTLAKNIQYF. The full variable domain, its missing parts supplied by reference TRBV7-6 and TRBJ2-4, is GAGVSQSPRYKVTKRGQDVALRCDPISGHVSLYWYRQALGQGPEFLTYFNYEAQQDKSGLPNDRFSAERPEGSISTLTIQRTEQRDSAMYRCASSRSRTLAKNIQYFGAGTRLSVL.

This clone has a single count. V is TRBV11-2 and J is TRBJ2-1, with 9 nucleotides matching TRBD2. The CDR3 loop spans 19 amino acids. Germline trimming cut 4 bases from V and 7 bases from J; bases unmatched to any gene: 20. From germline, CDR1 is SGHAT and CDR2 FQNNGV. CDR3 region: CASSSSGLAYAVSGNEQFF. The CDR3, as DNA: TGTGCCAGCAGCTCTTCGGGACTAGCCTATGCCGTCTCGGGTAATGAGCAGTTCTTC. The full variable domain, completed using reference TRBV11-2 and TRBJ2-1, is EAGVAQSPRYKIIEKRQSVAFWCNPISGHATLYWYQQILGQGPKLLIQFQNNGVVDDSQLPKDRFSAERLKGVDSTLKIQPAKLEDSAVYLCASSSSGLAYAVSGNEQFFGPGTRLTVL.

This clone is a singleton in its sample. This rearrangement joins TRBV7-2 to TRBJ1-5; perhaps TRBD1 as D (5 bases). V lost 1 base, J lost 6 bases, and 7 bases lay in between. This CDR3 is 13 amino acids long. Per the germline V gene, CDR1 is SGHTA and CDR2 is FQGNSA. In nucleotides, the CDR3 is TGTGCCAGCAGCTTAGGCAGGGCTCAGCCCCAGCATTTT. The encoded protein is CASSLGRAQPQHF.

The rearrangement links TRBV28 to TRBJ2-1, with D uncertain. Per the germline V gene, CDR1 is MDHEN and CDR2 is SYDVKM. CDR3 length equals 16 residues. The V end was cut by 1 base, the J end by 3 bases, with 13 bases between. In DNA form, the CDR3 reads TGTGCCAGCAGTTTATTAGAGACCTCTATCTACAATGAGCAGTTCTTC. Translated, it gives CASSLLETSIYNEQFF. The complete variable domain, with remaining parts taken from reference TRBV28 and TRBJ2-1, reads DVKVTQSSRYLVKRTGEKVFLECVQDMDHENMFWYRQDPGLGLRLIYFSYDVKMKEKGDIPEGYSVSREKKERFSLILESASTNQTSMYLCASSLLETSIYNEQFFGPGTRLTVL.

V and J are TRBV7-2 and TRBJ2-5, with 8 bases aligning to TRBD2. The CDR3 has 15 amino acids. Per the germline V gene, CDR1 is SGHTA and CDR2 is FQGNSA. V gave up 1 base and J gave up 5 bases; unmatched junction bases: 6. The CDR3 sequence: CASSLVAGTSETQYF. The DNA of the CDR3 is TGTGCCAGCAGCTTAGTAGCGGGAACATCGGAGACCCAGTACTTC. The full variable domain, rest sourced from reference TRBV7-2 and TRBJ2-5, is GAGVSQSPSNKVTEKGKDVELRCDPISGHTALYWYRQSLGQGLEFLIYFQGNSAPDKSGLPSDRFSAERTGGSVSTLTIQRTQQEDSAVYLCASSLVAGTSETQYFGPGTRLLVL.

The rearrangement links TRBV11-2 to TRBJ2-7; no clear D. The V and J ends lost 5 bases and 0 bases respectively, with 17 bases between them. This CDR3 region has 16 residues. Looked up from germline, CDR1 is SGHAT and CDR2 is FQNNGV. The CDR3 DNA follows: TGTGCCAGCAGCACCCCTCGTGGTGTAGGCTCCTACGAGCAGTACTTC. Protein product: CASSTPRGVGSYEQYF.

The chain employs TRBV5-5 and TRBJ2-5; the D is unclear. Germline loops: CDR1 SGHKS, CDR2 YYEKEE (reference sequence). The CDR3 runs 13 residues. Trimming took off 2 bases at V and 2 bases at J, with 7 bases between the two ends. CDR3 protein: CASSLSQQETQYF. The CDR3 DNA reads TGTGCCAGCAGCTTAAGTCAGCAAGAGACCCAGTACTTC.

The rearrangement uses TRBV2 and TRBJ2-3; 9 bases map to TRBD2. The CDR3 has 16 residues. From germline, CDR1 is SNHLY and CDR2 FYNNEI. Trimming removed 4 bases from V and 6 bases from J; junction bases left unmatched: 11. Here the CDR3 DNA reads TGTGCCAGCAGTGCGAGAAGCGGGAGGACGGGGGATACGCAGTATTTT. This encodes CASSARSGRTGDTQYF.

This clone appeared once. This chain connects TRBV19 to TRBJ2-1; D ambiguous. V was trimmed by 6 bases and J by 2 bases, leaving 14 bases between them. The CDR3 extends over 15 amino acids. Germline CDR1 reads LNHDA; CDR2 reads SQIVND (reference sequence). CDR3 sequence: CASSPGVGTYNEQFF. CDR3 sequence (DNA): TGTGCCAGTAGCCCCGGTGTGGGGACCTACAATGAGCAGTTCTTC. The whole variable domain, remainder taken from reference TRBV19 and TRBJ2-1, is DGGITQSPKYLFRKEGQNVTLSCEQNLNHDAMYWYRQDPGQGLRLIYYSQIVNDFQKGDIAEGYSVSREKKESFPLTVTSAQKNPTAFYLCASSPGVGTYNEQFFGPGTRLTVL.

The DNA of the CDR3 is TGCGCCAGCAGCTTGGATCCCGGCATCGGGGAGCTGTTTTTT. It specifies CASSLDPGIGELFF. This chain connects TRBV5-1 to TRBJ2-2; no firm D call. Trimming pared 0 bases from V and 7 bases from J, leaving 10 bases between. The germline V gene has CDR1 SGHRS and CDR2 YFSETQ. This CDR3 contains 14 residues.

CDR3 DNA: TGCAGCGCAACTATTAGCGGAACCTACGAGCAGTACTTC. This sequence encodes CSATISGTYEQYF. The chain carries TRBV29-1 and TRBJ2-7; tentatively, D is TRBD2 (6 bases). The CDR3 is made up of 13 amino acids. The V end was cut by 7 bases, the J end by 2 bases, with 15 bases between. CDR1 SQVTM and CDR2 ANQGSEA come from the germline V gene.

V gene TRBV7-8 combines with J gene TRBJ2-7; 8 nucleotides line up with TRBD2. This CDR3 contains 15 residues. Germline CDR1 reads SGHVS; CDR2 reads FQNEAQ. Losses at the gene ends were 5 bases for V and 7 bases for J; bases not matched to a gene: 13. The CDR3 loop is CASSPRLAGGYEQYF. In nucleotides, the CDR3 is TGTGCCAGCAGCCCGCGTTTGGCGGGAGGATATGAGCAGTACTTC.

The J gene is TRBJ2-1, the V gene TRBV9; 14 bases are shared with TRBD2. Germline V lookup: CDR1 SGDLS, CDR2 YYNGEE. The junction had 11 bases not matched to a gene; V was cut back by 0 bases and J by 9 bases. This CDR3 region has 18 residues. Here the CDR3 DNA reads TGTGCCAGCAGCGTAGAGGGACTAGCGGGGGTCAGGGGTCGTGAGCAGTTCTTC. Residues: CASSVEGLAGVRGREQFF.

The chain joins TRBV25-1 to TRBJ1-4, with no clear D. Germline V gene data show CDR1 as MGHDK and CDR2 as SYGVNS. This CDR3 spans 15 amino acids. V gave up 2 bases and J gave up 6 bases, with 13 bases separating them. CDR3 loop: CASSEMGADHEKLFF. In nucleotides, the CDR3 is TGTGCCAGCAGTGAAATGGGTGCGGACCATGAAAAACTGTTTTTT.

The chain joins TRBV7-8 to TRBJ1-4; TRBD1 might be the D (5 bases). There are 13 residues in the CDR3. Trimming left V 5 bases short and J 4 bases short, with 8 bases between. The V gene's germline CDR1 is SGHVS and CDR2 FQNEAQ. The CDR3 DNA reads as TGTGCCAGCAGCCTGGGACTTAATGAAAAACTGTTTTTT. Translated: CASSLGLNEKLFF.

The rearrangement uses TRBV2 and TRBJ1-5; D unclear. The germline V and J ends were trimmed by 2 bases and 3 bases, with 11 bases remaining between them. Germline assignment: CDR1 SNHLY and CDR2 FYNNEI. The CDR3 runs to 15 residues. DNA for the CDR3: TGTGCCAGCAGTGAACAGGCCAACATCAATCAGCCCCAGCATTTT. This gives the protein CASSEQANINQPQHF.

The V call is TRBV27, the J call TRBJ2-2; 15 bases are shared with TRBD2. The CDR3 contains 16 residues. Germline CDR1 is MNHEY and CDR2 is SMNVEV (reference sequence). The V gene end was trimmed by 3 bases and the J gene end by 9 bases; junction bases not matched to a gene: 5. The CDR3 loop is CASSFSGLAGGRELFF. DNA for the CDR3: TGTGCCAGCAGTTTCTCGGGACTAGCGGGAGGCAGGGAGCTGTTTTTT.

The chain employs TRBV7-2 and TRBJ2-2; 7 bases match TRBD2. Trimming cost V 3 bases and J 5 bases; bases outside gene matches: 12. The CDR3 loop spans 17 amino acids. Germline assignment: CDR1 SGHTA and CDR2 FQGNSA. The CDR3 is CASSFVGDYLSTGELFF. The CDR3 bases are TGTGCCAGCAGCTTTGTGGGGGACTACCTATCGACCGGGGAGCTGTTTTTT.

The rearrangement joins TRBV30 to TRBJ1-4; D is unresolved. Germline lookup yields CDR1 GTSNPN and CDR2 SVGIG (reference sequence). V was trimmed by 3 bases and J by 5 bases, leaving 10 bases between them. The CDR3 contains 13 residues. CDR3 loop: CAWRNWGNEKLFF. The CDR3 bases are TGTGCCTGGAGAAATTGGGGAAATGAAAAACTGTTTTTT.

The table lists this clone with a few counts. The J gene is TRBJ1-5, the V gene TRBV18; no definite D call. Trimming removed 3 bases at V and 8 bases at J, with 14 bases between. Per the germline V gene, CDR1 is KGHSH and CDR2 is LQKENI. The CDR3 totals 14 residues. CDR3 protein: CASSPQPRGEPQHF. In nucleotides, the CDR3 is TGTGCCAGCTCACCTCAACCCCGGGGTGAGCCCCAGCATTTT.

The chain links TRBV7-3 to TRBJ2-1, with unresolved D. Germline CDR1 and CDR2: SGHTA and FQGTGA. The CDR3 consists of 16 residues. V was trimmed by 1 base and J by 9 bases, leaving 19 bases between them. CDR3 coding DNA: TGTGCCAGCAGCTTAAATGGCCGCCTCCCCACGAGTGAGCAGTTCTTC. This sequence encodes CASSLNGRLPTSEQFF.